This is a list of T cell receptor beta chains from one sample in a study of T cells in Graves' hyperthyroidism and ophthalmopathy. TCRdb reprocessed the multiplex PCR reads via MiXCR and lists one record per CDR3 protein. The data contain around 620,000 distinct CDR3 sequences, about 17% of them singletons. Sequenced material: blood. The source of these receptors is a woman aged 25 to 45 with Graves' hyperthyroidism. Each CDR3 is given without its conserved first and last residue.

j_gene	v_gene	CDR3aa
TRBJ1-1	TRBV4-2	ASSRTGTGLNTEAF
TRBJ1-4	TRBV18	ASSPLIATNEKLF
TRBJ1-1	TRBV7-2	ASSSLGLEAF
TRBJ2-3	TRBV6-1	ASSDLAGNTDTQY
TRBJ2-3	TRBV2	ASLTGGTDTQY
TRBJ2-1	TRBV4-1	ASSQEVRNNEQF
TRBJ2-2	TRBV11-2	ASSLGRGTSARNGELF
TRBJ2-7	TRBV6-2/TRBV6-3	ASSADRVYYEQY
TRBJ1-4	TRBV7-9	ASSLDEGEKLF
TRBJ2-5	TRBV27	ASSTGLRRETQY
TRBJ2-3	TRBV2	VIGTRFSGADTQY
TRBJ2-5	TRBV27	ASSWLAGDKTQY
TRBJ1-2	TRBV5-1	ASSLVNFYGYT
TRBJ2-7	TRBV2	ASRSGTMGYEQY
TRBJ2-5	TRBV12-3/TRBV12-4	ASSLTGGAVETQY
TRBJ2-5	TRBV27	ASVGQGFLHGVY
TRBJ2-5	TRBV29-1	SVEDWARGLAGETQY
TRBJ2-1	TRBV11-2	ASSSGLAGGRSQF
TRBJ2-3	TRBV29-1	SVDGGTSGRLSTDTQY
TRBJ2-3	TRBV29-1	SVVFSTDTQY
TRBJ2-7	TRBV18	ASSSGTNYEQY
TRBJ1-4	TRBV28	ASSLFSFKDSPNEKLF
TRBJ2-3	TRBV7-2	ASSLSPYYGDTQY
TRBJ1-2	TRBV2	ASSGTFNYGYT
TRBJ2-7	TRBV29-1	SRDRGYEQY
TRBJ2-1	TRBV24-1	ATSVTSGSNEQF
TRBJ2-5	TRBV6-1	ASSALTGQETQY
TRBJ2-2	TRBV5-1	ASSSGGANTGELF
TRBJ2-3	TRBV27	ASSSLTSFADTQY
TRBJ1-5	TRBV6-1	ASTPPYSGYSNQPQH
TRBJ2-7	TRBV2	ASSEGVTYEQY
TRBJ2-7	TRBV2	AVPSGLHEQY
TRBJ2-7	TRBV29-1	SVRSPASYEQY
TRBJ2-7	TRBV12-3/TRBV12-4	ATSGLAGGPSYEQY
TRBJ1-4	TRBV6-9	ASSYEDEKLF
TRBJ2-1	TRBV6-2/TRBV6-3	ASSAREWGANNEQF